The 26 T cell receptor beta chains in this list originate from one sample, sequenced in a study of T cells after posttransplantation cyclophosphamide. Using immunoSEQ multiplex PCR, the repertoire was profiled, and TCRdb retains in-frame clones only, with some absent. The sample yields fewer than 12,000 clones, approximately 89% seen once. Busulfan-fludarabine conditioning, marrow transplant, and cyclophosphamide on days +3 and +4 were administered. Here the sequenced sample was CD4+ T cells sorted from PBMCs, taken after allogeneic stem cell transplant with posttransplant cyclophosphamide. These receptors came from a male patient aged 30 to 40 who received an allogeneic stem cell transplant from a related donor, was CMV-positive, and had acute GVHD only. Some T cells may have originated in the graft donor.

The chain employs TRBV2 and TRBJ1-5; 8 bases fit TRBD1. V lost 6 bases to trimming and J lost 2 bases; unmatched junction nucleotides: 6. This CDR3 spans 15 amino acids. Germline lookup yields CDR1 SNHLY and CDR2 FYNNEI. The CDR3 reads CASRADRGGNQPQHF. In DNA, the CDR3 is TGTGCCAGCAGGGCTGACAGGGGAGGCAATCAGCCCCAGCATTTT.

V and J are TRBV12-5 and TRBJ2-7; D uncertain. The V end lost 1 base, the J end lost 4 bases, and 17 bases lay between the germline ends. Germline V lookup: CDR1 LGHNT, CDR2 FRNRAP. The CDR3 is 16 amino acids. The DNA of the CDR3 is TGTGCTAGTGGTTTGGCCTCTCTTGACACTTTATACGAGCAGTACTTC. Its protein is CASGLASLDTLYEQYF.

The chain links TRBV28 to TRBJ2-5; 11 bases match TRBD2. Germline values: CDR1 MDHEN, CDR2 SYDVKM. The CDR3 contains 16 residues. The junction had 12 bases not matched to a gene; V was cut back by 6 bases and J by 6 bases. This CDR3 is CASSTLLAGGGKTQYF. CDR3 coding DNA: TGTGCCAGCAGCACCCTTTTAGCGGGGGGGGGCAAGACCCAGTACTTC.

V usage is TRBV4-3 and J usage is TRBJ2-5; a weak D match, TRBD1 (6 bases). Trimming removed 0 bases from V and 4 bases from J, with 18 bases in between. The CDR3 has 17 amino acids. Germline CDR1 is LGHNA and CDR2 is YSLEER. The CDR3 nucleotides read TGCGCCAGCAGCCAAGATCCCCCGGGTAGGGGGAGAGAGACCCAGTACTTC. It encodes CASSQDPPGRGRETQYF.

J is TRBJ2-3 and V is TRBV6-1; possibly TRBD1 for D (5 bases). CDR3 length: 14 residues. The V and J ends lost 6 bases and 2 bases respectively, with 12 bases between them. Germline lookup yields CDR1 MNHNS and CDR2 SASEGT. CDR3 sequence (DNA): TGTGCCAGCAGGCCAACAGGTTCCACAGATACGCAGTATTTT. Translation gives CASRPTGSTDTQYF.

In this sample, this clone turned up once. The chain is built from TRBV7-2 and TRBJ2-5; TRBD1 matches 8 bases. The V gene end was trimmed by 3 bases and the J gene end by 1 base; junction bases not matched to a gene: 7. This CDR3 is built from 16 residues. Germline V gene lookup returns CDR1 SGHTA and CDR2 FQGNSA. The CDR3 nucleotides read TGTGCCAGCAGCTTTTTCGGGCAGGGGGCCCAAGAGACCCAGTACTTC. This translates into CASSFFGQGAQETQYF.

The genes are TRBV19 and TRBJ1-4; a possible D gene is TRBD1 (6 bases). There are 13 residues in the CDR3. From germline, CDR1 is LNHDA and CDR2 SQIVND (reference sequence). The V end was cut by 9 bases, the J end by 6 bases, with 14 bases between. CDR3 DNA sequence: TGTGCCAGCCGGACAGACTTATATGAAAAACTGTTTTTT. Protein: CASRTDLYEKLFF.

DNA for the CDR3: TGTGCCAGCAGCGCATCACTACCGGGACAGCTACCGAACACTGAAGCTTTCTTT. It translates to CASSASLPGQLPNTEAFF. This chain joins TRBV21-1 and TRBJ1-1; the table's D call, TRBD1, was not checked against the DNA. TRBV21-1 is marked as a pseudogene. The CDR3 is 18 residues long.

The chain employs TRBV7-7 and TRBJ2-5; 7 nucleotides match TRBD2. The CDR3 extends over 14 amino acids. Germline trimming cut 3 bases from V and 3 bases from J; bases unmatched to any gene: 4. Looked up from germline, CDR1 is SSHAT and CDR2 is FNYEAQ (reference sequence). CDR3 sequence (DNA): TGTGCCAGCAGCTTGGGGGGGTTTGAAGAGACCCAGTACTTC. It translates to CASSLGGFEETQYF. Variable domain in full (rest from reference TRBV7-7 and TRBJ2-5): GAGVSQSPRYKVTKRGQDVTLRCDPISSHATLYWYQQALGQGPEFLTYFNYEAQPDKSGLPSDRFSAERPEGSISTLTIQRTEQRDSAMYRCASSLGGFEETQYFGPGTRLLVL.

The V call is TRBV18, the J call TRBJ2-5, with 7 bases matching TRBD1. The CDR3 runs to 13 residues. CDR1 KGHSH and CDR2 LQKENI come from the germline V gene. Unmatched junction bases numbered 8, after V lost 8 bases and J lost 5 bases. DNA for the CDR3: TGTGCCAGCACGACAGGGTTCATGGAGACCCAGTACTTC. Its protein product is CASTTGFMETQYF.

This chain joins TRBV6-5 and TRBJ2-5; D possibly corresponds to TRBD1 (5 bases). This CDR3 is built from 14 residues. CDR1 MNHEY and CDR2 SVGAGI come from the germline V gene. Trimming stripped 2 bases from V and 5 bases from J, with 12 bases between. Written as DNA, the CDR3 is TGTGCCAGCAGTTACAGCTACAGGCGTGAGACCCAGTACTTC. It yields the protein CASSYSYRRETQYF.

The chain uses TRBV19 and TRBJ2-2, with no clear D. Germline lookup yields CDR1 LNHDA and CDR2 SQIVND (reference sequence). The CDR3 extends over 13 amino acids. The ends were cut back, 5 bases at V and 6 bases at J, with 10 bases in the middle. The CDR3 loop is CASSQVTPGELFF. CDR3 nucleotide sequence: TGTGCCAGTAGTCAAGTTACTCCCGGGGAGCTGTTTTTT.

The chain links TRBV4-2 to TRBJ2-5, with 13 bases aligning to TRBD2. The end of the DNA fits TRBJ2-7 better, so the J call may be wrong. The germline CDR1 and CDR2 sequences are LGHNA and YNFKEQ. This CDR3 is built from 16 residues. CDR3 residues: CASSQEPGLAGYEQYF. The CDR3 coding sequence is TGTGCCAGCAGCCAAGAACCGGGACTAGCGGGATACGAGCAGTACTTC.

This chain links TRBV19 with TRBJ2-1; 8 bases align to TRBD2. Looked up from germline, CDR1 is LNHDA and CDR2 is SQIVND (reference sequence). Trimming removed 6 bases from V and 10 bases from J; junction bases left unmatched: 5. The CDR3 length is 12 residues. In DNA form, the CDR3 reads TGTGCCAGTAGCGGGGGGGCGAGGGAGCAGTTCTTC. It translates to CASSGGAREQFF.

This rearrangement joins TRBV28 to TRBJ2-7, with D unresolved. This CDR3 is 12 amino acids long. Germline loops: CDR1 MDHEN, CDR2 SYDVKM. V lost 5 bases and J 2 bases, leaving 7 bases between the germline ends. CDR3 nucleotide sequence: TGTGCCAGCAGTCTAGGTACCTACGAGCAGTACTTC. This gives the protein CASSLGTYEQYF.

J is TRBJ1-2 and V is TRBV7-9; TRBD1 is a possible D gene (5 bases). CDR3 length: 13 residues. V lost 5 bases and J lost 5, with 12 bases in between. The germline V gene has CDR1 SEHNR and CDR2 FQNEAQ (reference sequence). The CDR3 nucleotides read TGTGCCAGCAGCCCGGGTGGGGCGTATGGCTACACCTTC. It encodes CASSPGGAYGYTF. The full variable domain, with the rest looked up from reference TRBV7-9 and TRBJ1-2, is DTGVSQNPRHKITKRGQNVTFRCDPISEHNRLYWYRQTLGQGPEFLTYFQNEAQLEKSRLLSDRFSAERPKGSFSTLEIQRTEQGDSAMYLCASSPGGAYGYTFGSGTRLTVV.

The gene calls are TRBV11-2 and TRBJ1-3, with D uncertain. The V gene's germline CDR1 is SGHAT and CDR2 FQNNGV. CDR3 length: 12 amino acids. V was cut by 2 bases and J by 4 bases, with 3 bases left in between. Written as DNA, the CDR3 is TGTGCCAGCAGCTTACAAGGAAACACCATATATTTT. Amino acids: CASSLQGNTIYF.

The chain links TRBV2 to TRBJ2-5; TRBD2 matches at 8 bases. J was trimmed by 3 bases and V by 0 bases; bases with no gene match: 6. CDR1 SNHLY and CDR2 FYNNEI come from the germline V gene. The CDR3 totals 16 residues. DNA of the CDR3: TGTGCCAGCAGTGAAGCTCAGCGGGGGCCGGAAGAGACCCAGTACTTC. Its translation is CASSEAQRGPEETQYF.

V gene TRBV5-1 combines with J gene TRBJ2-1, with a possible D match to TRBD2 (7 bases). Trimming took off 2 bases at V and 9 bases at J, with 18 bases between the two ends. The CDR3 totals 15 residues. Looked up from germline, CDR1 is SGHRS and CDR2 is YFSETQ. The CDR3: CASSLGGGPMGEQFF. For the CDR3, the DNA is TGCGCCAGCAGCTTAGGGGGGGGGCCAATGGGTGAGCAGTTCTTC.

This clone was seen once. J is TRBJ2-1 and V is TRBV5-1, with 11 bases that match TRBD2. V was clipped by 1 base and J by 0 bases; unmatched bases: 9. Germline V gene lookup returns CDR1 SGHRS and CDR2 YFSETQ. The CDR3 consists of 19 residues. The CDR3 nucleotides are TGCGCCAGCAGCTTGAGGGGTAGCGGGGGGGTTAACTCCTACAATGAGCAGTTCTTC. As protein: CASSLRGSGGVNSYNEQFF.

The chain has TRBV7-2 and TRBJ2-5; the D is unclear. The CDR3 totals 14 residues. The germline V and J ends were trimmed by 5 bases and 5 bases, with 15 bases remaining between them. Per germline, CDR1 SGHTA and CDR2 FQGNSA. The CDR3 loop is CASSTDIVRETQYF. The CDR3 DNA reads TGTGCCAGCAGCACCGACATAGTCCGTGAGACCCAGTACTTC. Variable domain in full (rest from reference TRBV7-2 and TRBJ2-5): GAGVSQSPSNKVTEKGKDVELRCDPISGHTALYWYRQSLGQGLEFLIYFQGNSAPDKSGLPSDRFSAERTGGSVSTLTIQRTQQEDSAVYLCASSTDIVRETQYFGPGTRLLVL.

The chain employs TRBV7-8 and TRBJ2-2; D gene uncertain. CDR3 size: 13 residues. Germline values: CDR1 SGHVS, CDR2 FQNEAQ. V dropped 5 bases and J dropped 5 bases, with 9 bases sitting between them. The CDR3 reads CASSLRITGELFF. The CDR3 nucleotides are TGTGCCAGCAGCCTTCGTATAACCGGGGAGCTGTTTTTT.

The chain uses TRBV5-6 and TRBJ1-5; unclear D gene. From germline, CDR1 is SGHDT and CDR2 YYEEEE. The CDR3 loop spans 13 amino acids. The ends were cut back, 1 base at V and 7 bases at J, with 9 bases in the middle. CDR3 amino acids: CASSLSDGQPQHF. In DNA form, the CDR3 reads TGTGCCAGCAGCTTGAGCGACGGACAGCCCCAGCATTTT.

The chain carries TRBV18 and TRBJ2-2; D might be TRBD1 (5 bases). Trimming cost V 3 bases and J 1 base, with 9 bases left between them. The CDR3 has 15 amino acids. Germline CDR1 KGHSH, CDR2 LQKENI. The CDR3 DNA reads TGTGCCAGCTCACCCGTCGACAGGAACACCGGGGAGCTGTTTTTT. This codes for CASSPVDRNTGELFF.

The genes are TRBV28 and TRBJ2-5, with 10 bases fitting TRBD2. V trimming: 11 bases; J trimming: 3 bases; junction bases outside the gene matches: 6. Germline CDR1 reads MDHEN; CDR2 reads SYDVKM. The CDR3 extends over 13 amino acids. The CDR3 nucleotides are TGTGCCTCAGAGCGGGGGGGAGAAGAGACCCAGTACTTC. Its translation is CASERGGEETQYF.

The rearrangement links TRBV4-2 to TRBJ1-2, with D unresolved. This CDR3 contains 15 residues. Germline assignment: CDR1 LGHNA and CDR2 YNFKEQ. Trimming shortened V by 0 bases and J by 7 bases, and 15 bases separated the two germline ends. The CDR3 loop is CASSQDLTASGGYTF. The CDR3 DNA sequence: TGTGCCAGCAGCCAAGATTTAACAGCCAGCGGTGGCTACACCTTC.